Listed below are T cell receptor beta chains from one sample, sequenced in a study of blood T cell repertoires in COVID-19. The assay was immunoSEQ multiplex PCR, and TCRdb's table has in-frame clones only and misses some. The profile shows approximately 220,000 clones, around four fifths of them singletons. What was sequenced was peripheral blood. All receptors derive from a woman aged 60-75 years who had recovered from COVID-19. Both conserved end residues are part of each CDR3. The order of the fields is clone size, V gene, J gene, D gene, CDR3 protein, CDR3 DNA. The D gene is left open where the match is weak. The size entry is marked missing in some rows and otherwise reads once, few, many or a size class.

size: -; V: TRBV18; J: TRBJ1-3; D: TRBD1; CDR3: CASSPGQAISGNTIYF; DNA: TGTGCCAGCTCACCGGGACAGGCTATCTCTGGAAACACCATATATTTT
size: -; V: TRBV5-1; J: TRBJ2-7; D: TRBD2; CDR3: CASSLVGRGDYEQYF; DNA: TGCGCCAGCAGCTTGGTGGGGCGGGGGGACTACGAGCAGTACTTC
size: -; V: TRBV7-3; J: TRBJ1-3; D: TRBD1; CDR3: CASSVTGGYGNTIYF; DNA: TGTGCCAGCAGCGTGACAGGGGGCTACGGAAACACCATATATTTT
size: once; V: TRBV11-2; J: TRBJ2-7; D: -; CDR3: CASSLVYATYEQYF; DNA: TGTGCCAGCAGCTTAGTTTATGCGACCTACGAGCAGTACTTC
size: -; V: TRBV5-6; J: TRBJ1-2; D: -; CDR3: CASISLGALDGYTF; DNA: TGTGCCAGCATCTCTCTTGGGGCCCTTGATGGCTACACCTTC
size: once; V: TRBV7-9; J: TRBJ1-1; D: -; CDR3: CASSPGWSGNTEAFF; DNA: TGTGCCAGCAGCCCCGGTTGGAGTGGGAACACTGAAGCTTTCTTT
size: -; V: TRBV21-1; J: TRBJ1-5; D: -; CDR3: CASSNEWRDSNQPQHF; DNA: TGTGCCAGCAGCAACGAATGGCGGGACAGCAATCAGCCCCAGCATTTT
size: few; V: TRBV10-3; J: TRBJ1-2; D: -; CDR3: CAISERQDYGYTF; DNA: TGTGCCATCAGTGAGCGACAGGACTATGGCTACACCTTC
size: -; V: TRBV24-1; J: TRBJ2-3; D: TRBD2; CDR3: CATSGRTSGAGDTQYF; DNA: TGTGCCACCAGTGGCAGGACTAGCGGGGCGGGAGATACGCAGTATTTT
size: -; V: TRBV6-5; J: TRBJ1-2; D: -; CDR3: CASRMDFNYGYTF; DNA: TGTGCCAGCAGAATGGACTTTAACTATGGCTACACCTTC
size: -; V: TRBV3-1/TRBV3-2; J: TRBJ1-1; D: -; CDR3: CASSQGGDRGNTEAFF; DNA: TGTGCCAGCAGCCAAGGGGGGGATCGAGGGAACACTGAAGCTTTCTTT
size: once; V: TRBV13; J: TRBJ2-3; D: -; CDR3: CASSSLARPRTDTQYF; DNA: TGTGCCAGCAGCTCCCTAGCGCGGCCCCGCACAGATACGCAGTATTTT
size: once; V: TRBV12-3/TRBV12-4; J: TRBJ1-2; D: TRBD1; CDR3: CASSPQGAHGYTF; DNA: TGTGCCAGCAGCCCACAGGGGGCTCATGGCTACACCTTC
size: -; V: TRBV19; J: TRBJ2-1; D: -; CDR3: CASTEGPRSPNQQFF; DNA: TGTGCCAGTACCGAGGGCCCTCGGTCTCCCAATCAGCAGTTCTTC
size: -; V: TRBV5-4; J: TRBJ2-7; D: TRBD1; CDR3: CASSWDSFSYEQYF; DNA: TGTGCCAGCAGCTGGGACAGTTTCTCCTACGAGCAGTACTTC
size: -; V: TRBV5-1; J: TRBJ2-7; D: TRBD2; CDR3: CASSLATSGGHDEQYF; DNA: TGCGCCAGCAGCTTGGCGACTAGCGGGGGGCACGACGAGCAGTACTTC
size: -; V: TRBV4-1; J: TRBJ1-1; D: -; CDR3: CASSTRSGGQGRTEAFF; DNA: TGCGCCAGCAGCACAAGGTCAGGAGGTCAGGGGCGAACTGAAGCTTTCTTT
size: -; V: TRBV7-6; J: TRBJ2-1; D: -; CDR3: CAIRGGTGYWVF; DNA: TGTGCCATCAGGGGGGGGACAGGATATTGGGTCTTC
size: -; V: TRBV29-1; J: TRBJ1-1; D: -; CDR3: CSVKTDRNTEAFF; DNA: TGCAGCGTTAAGACCGACAGGAACACTGAAGCTTTCTTT
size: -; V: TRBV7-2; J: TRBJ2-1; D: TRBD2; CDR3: CASIPGLAGDRRQFF; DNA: TGTGCCAGCATCCCCGGACTAGCGGGGGACCGGAGGCAGTTCTTC
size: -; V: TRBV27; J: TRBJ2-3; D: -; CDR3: CASSLGGAGDTQYF; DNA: TGTGCCAGCAGTTTGGGGGGGGCAGGAGATACGCAGTATTTT
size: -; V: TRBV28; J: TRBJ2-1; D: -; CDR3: CASSLGAHEQFF; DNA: TGTGCCAGCAGTTTGGGAGCTCATGAGCAGTTCTTC
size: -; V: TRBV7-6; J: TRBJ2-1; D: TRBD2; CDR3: CASSSIPGTSGRGEQFF; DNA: TGTGCCAGCAGCTCCATCCCCGGGACTAGCGGGAGGGGTGAGCAGTTCTTC
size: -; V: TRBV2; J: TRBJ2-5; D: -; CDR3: CASSPGEQETQYF; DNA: TGTGCCAGCAGCCCGGGAGAACAAGAGACCCAGTACTTC
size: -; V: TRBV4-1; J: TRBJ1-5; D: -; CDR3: CASSPGRRGYTGAEPQHF; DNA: TGCGCCAGCAGCCCCGGTCGGAGGGGCTATACAGGAGCAGAGCCCCAGCATTTT
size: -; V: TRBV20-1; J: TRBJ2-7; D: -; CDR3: CSASWAGSSYEQYF; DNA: TGCAGTGCTAGTTGGGCGGGGAGCTCCTACGAGCAGTACTTC
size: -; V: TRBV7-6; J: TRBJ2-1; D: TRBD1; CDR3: CASSSKRTGYNEQFF; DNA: TGTGCCAGCAGCTCCAAAAGGACAGGTTACAATGAGCAGTTCTTC
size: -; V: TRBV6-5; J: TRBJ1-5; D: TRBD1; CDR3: CASSYRDREEPQHF; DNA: TGTGCCAGCAGTTACCGCGACAGGGAGGAGCCCCAGCATTTT
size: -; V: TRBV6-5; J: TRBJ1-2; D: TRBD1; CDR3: CASSTGVGYTF; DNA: TGTGCCAGCAGTACAGGGGTAGGCTACACCTTC
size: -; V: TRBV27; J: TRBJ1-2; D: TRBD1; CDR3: CASSPNDRVKGYTF; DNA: TGTGCCAGCAGTCCAAATGACAGGGTTAAGGGCTACACCTTC
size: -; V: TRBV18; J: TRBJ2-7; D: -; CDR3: CASSPQEGGAYEQYF; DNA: TGTGCCAGCTCACCCCAGGAGGGTGGGGCCTACGAGCAGTACTTC
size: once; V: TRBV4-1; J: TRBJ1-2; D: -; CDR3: CASSQGLVPYGYTF; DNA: TGCGCCAGCAGCCAAGGTTTAGTCCCCTATGGCTACACCTTC
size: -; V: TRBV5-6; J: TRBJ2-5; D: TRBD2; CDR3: CASSSRLLAGVQETQYF; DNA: TGTGCCAGCAGTTCGAGGTTGTTAGCGGGGGTCCAAGAGACCCAGTACTTC
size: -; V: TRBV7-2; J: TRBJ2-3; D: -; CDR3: CASSSSTFAGTSTDTQYF; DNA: TGTGCCAGCAGCTCATCCACCTTTGCGGGGACTAGCACAGATACGCAGTATTTT
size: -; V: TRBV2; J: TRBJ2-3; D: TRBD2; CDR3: CASSASGGAQDTQYF; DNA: TGTGCCAGCAGTGCTAGCGGGGGGGCCCAAGATACGCAGTATTTT
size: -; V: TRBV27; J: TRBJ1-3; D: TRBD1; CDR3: CASSSPTGGGNTIYF; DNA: TGTGCCAGCAGTTCCCCGACAGGGGGTGGAAACACCATATATTTT
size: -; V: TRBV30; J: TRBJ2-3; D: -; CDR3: CAWSVGQTTDTQYF; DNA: TGTGCCTGGAGTGTTGGGCAGACCACAGATACGCAGTATTTT
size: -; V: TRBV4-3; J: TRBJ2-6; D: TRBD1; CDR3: CASSQDWGQGSGANVLTF; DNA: TGCGCCAGCAGCCAAGATTGGGGACAGGGCTCTGGGGCCAACGTCCTGACTTTC
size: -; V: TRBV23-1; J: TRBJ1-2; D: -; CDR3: CASSRFGQGINYGYTF; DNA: TGCGCCAGCAGTCGGTTTGGTCAGGGTATTAACTATGGCTACACCTTC
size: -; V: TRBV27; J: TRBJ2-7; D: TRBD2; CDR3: CASSLDLGTTSYEQYF; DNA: TGTGCCAGCAGTTTAGATTTGGGGACTACGTCCTACGAGCAGTACTTC
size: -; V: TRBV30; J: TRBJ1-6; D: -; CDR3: CAWSRRGIGSPLHF; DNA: TGTGCCTGGAGCCGCAGGGGAATAGGATCACCCCTCCACTTT
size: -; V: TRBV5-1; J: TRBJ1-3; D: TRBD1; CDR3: CASSPRGQGAGNTIYF; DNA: TGCGCCAGCAGCCCTCGAGGACAGGGGGCTGGAAACACCATATATTTT
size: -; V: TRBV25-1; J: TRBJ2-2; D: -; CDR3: CASSDVGAPNTGELFF; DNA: TGTGCCAGCAGTGATGTTGGGGCCCCGAACACCGGGGAGCTGTTTTTT
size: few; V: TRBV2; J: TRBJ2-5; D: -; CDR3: CASSGGQETQYF; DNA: TGTGCCAGCAGTGGAGGCCAAGAGACCCAGTACTTC
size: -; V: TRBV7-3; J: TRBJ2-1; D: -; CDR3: CASSPTRWGHEQFF; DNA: TGTGCCAGCAGCCCTACTCGGTGGGGCCATGAGCAGTTCTTC
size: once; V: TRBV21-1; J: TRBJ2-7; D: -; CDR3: CASSKEDRGSYEQYF; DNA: TGTGCCAGCAGCAAAGAGGACAGGGGGTCCTACGAGCAGTACTTC
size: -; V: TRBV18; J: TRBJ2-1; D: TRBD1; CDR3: CASSPGQGMHEQFF; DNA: TGTGCCAGCTCACCGGGACAGGGGATGCATGAGCAGTTCTTC
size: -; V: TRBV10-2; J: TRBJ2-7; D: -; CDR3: CASSEQGYEQYF; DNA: TGCGCCAGCAGTGAGCAGGGCTACGAGCAGTACTTC
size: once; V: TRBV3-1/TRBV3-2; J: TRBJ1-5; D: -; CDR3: CASSLQDPGGNQPQHF; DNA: TGTGCCAGCAGCCTACAGGATCCGGGAGGCAATCAGCCCCAGCATTTT
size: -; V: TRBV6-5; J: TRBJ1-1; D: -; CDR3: CASSYFRVFEDTEAFF; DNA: TGTGCCAGCAGTTACTTCAGGGTTTTCGAGGACACTGAAGCTTTCTTT
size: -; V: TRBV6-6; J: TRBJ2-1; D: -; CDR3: CASIRGESSYNEQFF; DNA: TGTGCCAGCATTCGCGGGGAAAGCTCCTACAATGAGCAGTTCTTC
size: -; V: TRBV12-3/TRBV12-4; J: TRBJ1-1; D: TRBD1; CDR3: CASSLPGGKAFF; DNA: TGTGCCAGCAGTTTACCAGGGGGAAAAGCTTTCTTT
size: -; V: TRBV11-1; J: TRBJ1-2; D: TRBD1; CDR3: CASSSRGQGYGYTF; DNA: TGTGCCAGCAGCTCCAGGGGGCAGGGCTATGGCTACACCTTC
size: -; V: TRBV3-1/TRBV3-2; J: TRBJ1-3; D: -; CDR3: CASSQGVYSGNTIYF; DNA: TGTGCCAGCAGCCAAGGAGTTTACAGTGGAAACACCATATATTTT
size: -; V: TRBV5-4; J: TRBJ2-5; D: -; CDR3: CASSDRQGLQETQYF; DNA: TGTGCCAGCAGCGATCGCCAGGGACTCCAAGAGACCCAGTACTTC
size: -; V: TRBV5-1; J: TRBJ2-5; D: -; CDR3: CASSLAGPGETQYF; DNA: TGCGCCAGCAGCTTGGCAGGGCCCGGGGAGACCCAGTACTTC
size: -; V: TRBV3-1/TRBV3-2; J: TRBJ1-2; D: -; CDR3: CASSASGGNYGYTF; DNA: TGTGCCAGCAGCGCTTCGGGGGGAAACTATGGCTACACCTTC
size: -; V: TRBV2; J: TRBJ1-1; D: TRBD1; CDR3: CASSQQGTEAFF; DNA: TGTGCCAGCAGCCAACAGGGGACCGAAGCTTTCTTT
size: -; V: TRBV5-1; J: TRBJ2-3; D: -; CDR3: CASSLAGTDTQYF; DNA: TGCGCCAGCAGCTTGGCCGGGACAGATACGCAGTATTTT
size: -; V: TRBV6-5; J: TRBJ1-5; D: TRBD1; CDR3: CASTWTGVQPQHF; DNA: TGTGCCAGCACTTGGACAGGGGTCCAGCCCCAGCATTTT